Presented here are 27 T cell receptor beta chains from one specimen sequenced in a study of shared clonotypes between healthy human individuals. TCRdb keeps only in-frame clones here, not all; method: immunoSEQ multiplex PCR. The sample includes 2 million to 2.5 million clones, more than 85% of them seen just once. The specimen was naive CD4+ T cells from PBMCs. Subset in this sample: CD45RA+ positively selected. The receptors here all came from a man younger than 35 in good health. Some clones in this sample may be carry-over from other donors' samples.

The chain joins TRBV18 to TRBJ1-2; 10 nucleotides agree with TRBD1. Germline V gene sequence: CDR1 KGHSH, CDR2 LQKENI. Unmatched junction bases numbered 2, after V lost 2 bases and J lost 8 bases. The CDR3 contains 13 residues. The chain's CDR3 is CASSPDRGQGYTF. CDR3 nucleotides: TGTGCCAGCTCACCAGACAGGGGGCAAGGCTACACCTTC.

This clone was observed once. The genes are TRBV5-1 and TRBJ2-5, with a possible D match to TRBD2 (5 bases). From germline, CDR1 is SGHRS and CDR2 YFSETQ. Between the trimmed V and J ends, which lost 0 bases and 7 bases, there was a span of 10 bases. CDR3 length: 13 residues. The CDR3 here is CASSLGGRVTQYF. The CDR3 coding sequence is TGCGCCAGCAGCTTGGGTGGGCGGGTGACCCAGTACTTC.

This sequence joins TRBV5-1 and TRBJ2-7; D is unresolved. CDR1 is SGHRS, CDR2 YFSETQ, per germline. V lost 0 bases and J lost 4, with 14 bases in between. The CDR3 length is 15 residues. The CDR3 loop is CASSLGPFNDYEQYF. The CDR3 bases are TGCGCCAGCAGCTTGGGGCCTTTTAATGATTACGAGCAGTACTTC. Supplemented by reference TRBV5-1 and TRBJ2-7, the full variable domain reads KAGVTQTPRYLIKTRGQQVTLSCSPISGHRSVSWYQQTPGQGLQFLFEYFSETQRNKGNFPGRFSGRQFSNSRSEMNVSTLELGDSALYLCASSLGPFNDYEQYFGPGTRLTVT.

This rearrangement joins TRBV10-3 to TRBJ2-1; possible D gene TRBD2, 6 bases. V shed 6 bases and J shed 6 bases, with 15 bases lying between them. Germline values: CDR1 ENHRY, CDR2 SYGVKD. This CDR3 has 14 amino acids. The DNA for the CDR3 is TGTGCCATCAGCCAGGCTAGCGTGGTCAATGAGCAGTTCTTC. Translated, it gives CAISQASVVNEQFF.

This chain connects TRBV18 to TRBJ1-5; 7 bases align to TRBD1. Germline V gene sequence: CDR1 KGHSH, CDR2 LQKENI. V shed 5 bases, J shed 0 bases, and the junction held 1 base outside the gene matches. This CDR3 is 14 amino acids long. CDR3 in amino acids: CASSGTVSNQPQHF. Here the CDR3 DNA reads TGTGCCAGCTCAGGGACAGTTAGCAATCAGCCCCAGCATTTT. Together with reference TRBV18 and TRBJ1-5, the CDR3 gives the full variable domain: NAGVMQNPRHLVRRRGQEARLRCSPMKGHSHVYWYRQLPEEGLKFMVYLQKENIIDESGMPKERFSAEFPKEGPSILRIQQVVRGDSAAYFCASSGTVSNQPQHFGDGTRLSIL.

V gene TRBV19 combines with J gene TRBJ2-5; the D gene is possibly TRBD2 (6 bases). CDR3 length: 12 amino acids. The ends were cut back, 7 bases at V and 5 bases at J, with 11 bases in the middle. Germline V gene sequence: CDR1 LNHDA, CDR2 SQIVND (reference sequence). CDR3 DNA: TGTGCCAGTACCGGGAGCGGGGAGACCCAGTACTTC. Protein product: CASTGSGETQYF.

V is TRBV28 and J is TRBJ2-7; 13 nucleotides agree with TRBD2. CDR3 size: 15 residues. With V trimmed by 5 bases and J by 4 bases, 5 bases remained unmatched. Germline V gene data show CDR1 as MDHEN and CDR2 as SYDVKM. The CDR3 sequence is CASSTTSGRAYEQYF. The CDR3 nucleotides read TGTGCCAGCAGTACAACTAGCGGGAGGGCTTACGAGCAGTACTTC.

This chain joins TRBV29-1 and TRBJ1-6; TRBD1 might be the D (6 bases). Trimming cost V 3 bases and J 12 bases, with 15 bases left between them. In germline, CDR1 is SQVTM, CDR2 ANQGSEA. CDR3 length: 13 amino acids. CDR3 in amino acids: CSVEVDRSRPLHF. In DNA, the CDR3 is TGCAGCGTTGAGGTGGACAGAAGTAGACCCCTCCACTTT.

This chain joins TRBV28 and TRBJ2-2, with 11 positions matching TRBD1. The germline CDR1 and CDR2 sequences are MDHEN and SYDVKM. V lost 5 bases to trimming and J lost 8 bases; unmatched junction nucleotides: 10. The CDR3 totals 16 residues. The CDR3 reads CASSPQDRGRVGELFF. The CDR3 DNA reads TGTGCCAGCAGTCCACAGGACAGGGGGCGAGTGGGGGAGCTGTTTTTT.

The chain links TRBV6-5 to TRBJ1-1; D perhaps matches TRBD1 (6 bases). Germline V gene data show CDR1 as MNHEY and CDR2 as SVGAGI. With 0 bases removed from V and 6 bases from J, the gap between germline ends came to 11 bases. The length of the CDR3 is 14 residues. CDR3 in amino acids: CASSYSPGEAEAFF. In nucleotides, the CDR3 is TGTGCCAGCAGTTACTCGCCAGGGGAGGCTGAAGCTTTCTTT.

This chain joins TRBV9 and TRBJ2-3; D is possibly TRBD1 (5 bases). This CDR3 has 14 amino acids. Trimming removed 3 bases from V and 1 base from J, with 9 bases in between. Germline values: CDR1 SGDLS, CDR2 YYNGEE. The CDR3 here is CASSAQGGTDTQYF. The CDR3 nucleotides are TGTGCCAGCAGCGCCCAGGGTGGCACAGATACGCAGTATTTT.

The chain couples TRBV7-2 to TRBJ1-4; 9 bases map to TRBD1. V lost 4 bases and J lost 10; bases outside the gene matches: 4. Germline CDR1 is SGHTA and CDR2 is FQGNSA. The CDR3 covers 13 residues. CDR3 coding DNA: TGTGCCAGCAGCTGGGACAGGGAGGGAAAACTGTTTTTT. Its translation is CASSWDREGKLFF.

V and J are TRBV5-3 and TRBJ1-2; 8 nucleotides agree with TRBD1. TRBV5-3 is filed as an ORF, its function uncertain. The CDR3 extends over 14 amino acids. V dropped 6 bases and J dropped 5; count of bases not matched to a gene: 9. In nucleotides, the CDR3 is TGTGCCAGAAAACCCGACAGGGGCATATATGGCTACACCTTC. Its protein product is CARKPDRGIYGYTF.

The rearrangement joins TRBV7-3 to TRBJ1-2; D is uncertain. CDR1 is SGHTA and CDR2 is FQGTGA in the germline V gene. The CDR3 is made up of 15 amino acids. Trimming took off 0 bases at V and 5 bases at J, with 13 bases between the two ends. CDR3 residues: CASSLTIDGTYGYTF. CDR3 DNA: TGTGCCAGCAGCTTAACCATAGACGGTACATATGGCTACACCTTC.

The J gene is TRBJ2-6, the V gene TRBV6-4, with TRBD1 as a possible D gene (7 bases). Germline V gene sequence: CDR1 MRHNA, CDR2 SNTAGT. There are 15 residues in the CDR3. Deletions cut 2 bases from V and 9 bases from J, with 14 bases between. The CDR3 coding sequence is TGTGCCAGCAGTGACAGGTCAGGGGGAGGCAACGTCCTGACTTTC. It yields the protein CASSDRSGGGNVLTF.

The chain is built from TRBV5-1 and TRBJ1-1, with 12 bases aligning to TRBD1. V was clipped by 5 bases and J by 8 bases; unmatched bases: 7. CDR3 length: 14 amino acids. CDR1 is SGHRS and CDR2 is YFSETQ in the germline V gene. The CDR3 reads CASSYGTGGQEAFF. Here the CDR3 DNA reads TGCGCCAGCAGTTACGGGACAGGGGGCCAGGAAGCTTTCTTT.

J is TRBJ1-1 and V is TRBV28, with D perhaps matching TRBD1 (6 bases). CDR1 and CDR2 from the germline V gene are MDHEN and SYDVKM. V dropped 7 bases and J dropped 4 bases, with 13 bases sitting between them. This CDR3 comprises 13 residues. CDR3 loop: CASNLEGGTEAFF. In nucleotides, the CDR3 is TGTGCCAGCAACCTTGAGGGGGGCACTGAAGCTTTCTTT.

V and J are TRBV18 and TRBJ2-2, with 7 positions matching TRBD1. The CDR3 has 15 amino acids. The germline V gene has CDR1 KGHSH and CDR2 LQKENI. V lost 5 bases, J lost 0 bases, and 3 bases stayed unmatched. As DNA, the CDR3 is TGTGCCAGCTCAGACAGGGACGCGAACACCGGGGAGCTGTTTTTT. Amino acids: CASSDRDANTGELFF.

The chain employs TRBV5-4 and TRBJ2-1; D may match TRBD1 or TRBD2 (5 bases each). Trimming left V 4 bases short and J 9 bases short, with 17 bases between. The CDR3 is 14 residues long. Per germline, CDR1 SGHNT and CDR2 YYREEE (reference sequence). CDR3 loop: CASSLDSGTSEQFF. CDR3 nucleotide sequence: TGTGCCAGCAGCCTGGACTCCGGGACCAGTGAGCAGTTCTTC.

The V and J genes are TRBV5-6 and TRBJ1-3; D uncertain. The CDR3 spans 16 residues. Germline assignment: CDR1 SGHDT and CDR2 YYEEEE. Trimming left V 1 base short and J 0 bases short, with 11 bases between. This CDR3 is CASSLLSRLSGNTIYF. The CDR3 nucleotides read TGTGCCAGCAGCTTGCTGTCGCGGCTCTCTGGAAACACCATATATTTT.

The chain uses TRBV6-6 and TRBJ1-6, with 8 positions matching TRBD1. V shed 4 bases and J 9 bases; nucleotides not matched to a gene: 5. CDR1 is MNHNY and CDR2 is SVGAGI in the germline V gene (reference sequence). This CDR3 contains 14 residues. The CDR3 loop reads CASSSRDRTSPLHF. In DNA, the CDR3 is TGTGCCAGCAGTTCCCGGGACAGGACTTCACCCCTCCACTTT.

The rearrangement links TRBV7-6 to TRBJ2-1, with 11 bases fitting TRBD2. The V gene's germline CDR1 is SGHVS and CDR2 FNYEAQ. CDR3 length: 15 amino acids. The V segment lost 5 bases and the J segment 6 bases; nucleotides outside the gene matches: 6. The DNA for the CDR3 is TGTGCCAGCAGCGCTACTAGCGGGAGAAGCAATGAGCAGTTCTTC. It codes for CASSATSGRSNEQFF.

The chain joins TRBV7-9 to TRBJ2-5; TRBD1 agrees at 7 bases. The V gene end was trimmed by 5 bases and the J gene end by 5 bases; junction bases not matched to a gene: 8. The germline V gene has CDR1 SEHNR and CDR2 FQNEAQ (reference sequence). The CDR3 contains 14 residues. In DNA form, the CDR3 reads TGTGCCAGCAGCGCCCGGACAGGAGAGGAGACCCAGTACTTC. It codes for CASSARTGEETQYF.

The chain links TRBV7-3 to TRBJ2-1; the match to TRBD2 covers 9 bases. The CDR3 is 18 amino acids. V lost 3 bases and J lost 6; bases outside the gene matches: 15. The germline V gene encodes CDR1 SGHTA and CDR2 FQGTGA. Here the CDR3 reads CASSFLAGRGLGGNEQFF. For the CDR3, the DNA is TGTGCCAGCAGCTTTCTAGCGGGGAGAGGATTGGGCGGCAATGAGCAGTTCTTC.

This clone was detected only once. The genes are TRBV5-6 and TRBJ2-7; D not resolved. The germline gives CDR1 SGHDT, CDR2 YYEEEE. The V end was cut by 4 bases, the J end by 5 bases, with 13 bases between. The CDR3 has 13 residues. DNA for the CDR3: TGTGCCAGCAGCCGTTATTCCCGGGACGAGCAGTACTTC. This gives the protein CASSRYSRDEQYF. Full variable domain (missing parts from reference TRBV5-6 and TRBJ2-7): DAGVTQSPTHLIKTRGQQVTLRCSPKSGHDTVSWYQQALGQGPQFIFQYYEEEERQRGNFPDRFSGHQFPNYSSELNVNALLLGDSALYLCASSRYSRDEQYFGPGTRLTVT.

The chain is built from TRBV19 and TRBJ1-4; D call uncertain. This CDR3 spans 18 amino acids. Germline CDR1 LNHDA, CDR2 SQIVND (reference sequence). Trimming pared 3 bases from V and 2 bases from J, leaving 19 bases between. The CDR3 region is CASSIAPGKDRTNEKLFF. The DNA of the CDR3 is TGTGCCAGTAGTATCGCGCCGGGGAAGGATCGGACTAATGAAAAACTGTTTTTT.

The J gene is TRBJ2-6, the V gene TRBV28; D is perhaps TRBD1 (6 bases). The germline V gene encodes CDR1 MDHEN and CDR2 SYDVKM. V lost 6 bases and J lost 10, with 16 bases in between. The CDR3 has 14 amino acids. This CDR3 is CASSQGTTINVLTF. In DNA, the CDR3 is TGTGCCAGCAGCCAGGGGACGACGATTAACGTCCTGACTTTC. Full variable domain (remainder filled in from reference TRBV28 and TRBJ2-6): DVKVTQSSRYLVKRTGEKVFLECVQDMDHENMFWYRQDPGLGLRLIYFSYDVKMKEKGDIPEGYSVSREKKERFSLILESASTNQTSMYLCASSQGTTINVLTFGAGSRLTVL.